This note documents a single T cell receptor beta chain sequence. Which antigen it targets is not known. Base quality data are lacking; no much larger clone is found one base away. CDR1 and CDR2, per the germline V gene, are SQVTM and ANQGSEA. There are 13 amino acids in the CDR3, from cysteine to phenylalanine inclusive. The only DNA kept is the CDR3, 39 bases in frame from the first base. V is cut by 1 base and J by 0 bases, and the space between the germline ends is 5 bases. The sample belongs to a study of post-analysis software for immune sequencing data (dated by TCRdb to between 2014 and 2017). Turning to the overall study: Relapsing-remitting, secondary progressive and progressive-relapsing multiple sclerosis were recorded as disease courses, and subtype annotation was lacking for some patients. A subset of samples was prepared in parallel using single-end sample barcoding, then pooled and co-amplified after Illumina adapter ligation. The patient repertoires were set against 10 to 11 previously published healthy control repertoires from donors whose ages ranged from roughly 6 to 26 years.

To demonstrate the VDJtools post-analysis software, TCR beta repertoires were profiled from the peripheral blood of over ten young patients with multiple sclerosis. Multiple sclerosis patients were children and adolescents aged roughly 6 to 17 years. The library was prepared using PCR. The sequencer listed for this sample is Illumina HiSeq 2500. To reduce PCR and sequencing biases, unique molecular identifiers were incorporated into the TCR beta cDNA libraries. Per 1 to 10 million input T cells, approximately 500,000 cDNA molecules were obtained, such that each molecule approximated one T cell. Patient libraries were prepared and sequenced with the same protocol used for the earlier healthy control dataset. Samples belonging to the same batch were prepared together, multiplexed and sequenced on a shared HiSeq lane. The original pipeline was this. MIGEC handled the raw barcoded reads, throwing out single-read molecular identifier groups before consensus assembly and CDR3 extraction. Clonotype tables were post-analysed with VDJtools, and diversity was normalized by down-sampling all datasets to the smallest sample size. To correct batch-related cross-sample contamination, repertoire overlap clustering matched CDR3 amino acid sequences but not nucleotide sequences. TCRdb ran its own pipeline on the public reads, namely fastp trimming at Q25 and MiXCR clone calling, and kept in-frame beta chains. Merged by CDR3 protein, the rows form single entries marked with the most common genes and DNA. The V and J calls were not made by the authors but by TCRdb's processing. Across this sample there are 400,000 to 500,000 distinct CDR3 sequences, with 39% seen only once. The ten largest clones capture less than 8% of the sample.

Study-wide conclusions, independent of this receptor: Significantly lower normalized Chao1 diversity was found in multiple sclerosis patients than in controls, suggesting substantial peripheral T-cell clonal expansion. Patients showed significantly higher frequencies than controls for about five TRBV segments, among them TRBV5-6, TRBV5-1 and TRBV20-1. When samples were clustered directly using the F measure, samples prepared in the same batch co-clustered strongly, which prompted a batch-effect correction. The control group was slightly older than the multiple sclerosis patient group.

This sequence uses TRBV29-1 and TRBJ2-3, with the D gene too uncertain to name. Sequenced input: blood. This TCR derives from a girl under 10 years old with multiple sclerosis. DNA sequence: TGCAGCGTTGAAGGACCAAGCACAGATACGCAGTATTTT. It specifies CSVEGPSTDTQYF.